Listed below are T cell receptor beta chains from one sample, sequenced in a study of blood T cell repertoires in COVID-19. Assay used: immunoSEQ multiplex PCR; TCRdb lists only in-frame clones, some missing. The repertoire consists of fewer than 50,000 clones, with about four fifths occurring once and the leading ten covering around 42%. The sequencing input was peripheral blood. These receptors all stem from a woman aged 80 or over with active or convalescent COVID-19. CDR3s include the opening cysteine and the closing phenylalanine or tryptophan. Clone size is stated in some rows and not others, as once, few, many or a class when expanded.

>TRBJ2-5|TRBV4-3|-
CASSQGQGEKTQYF
>TRBJ1-2|TRBV7-9|-
CASSLGQGNYGYTF
>TRBJ2-7|TRBV11-2|-
CASSFSGSYEQYF
>TRBJ2-1|TRBV5-4|-
CASSLGGQGAFNEQFF
>TRBJ2-2|TRBV10-1|once
CASSDSTTNTGELFF
>TRBJ2-6|TRBV5-4|-
CASSLGTGANVLTF
>TRBJ2-1|TRBV5-1|-
CASSSGLAGDNEQFF
>TRBJ1-6|TRBV7-8|-
CASMMGGMHSPLHF
>TRBJ2-1|TRBV10-3|-
CAISESTGQGASSYNEQFF
>TRBJ1-2|TRBV3-1/TRBV3-2|-
CASSQAVYSGAYTF
>TRBJ2-1|TRBV5-1|-
CASTSGSLSYNEQFF
>TRBJ2-2|TRBV9|-
CASSVETGDTGELFF
>TRBJ2-5|TRBV2|-
CASVQGLGETQYF
>TRBJ2-3|TRBV10-3|-
CAISDLGLSTDTQYF
>TRBJ2-5|TRBV24-1|-
CATSDLGQVQETQYF
>TRBJ1-1|TRBV6-5|few
CASSLTHGTTNTEAFF
>TRBJ2-1|TRBV19|few
CASSRDRVNNEQFF
>TRBJ1-2|TRBV13|-
CASSLDRRPTINYGYTF
>TRBJ1-5|TRBV28|-
CASSPGGQPQHF
>TRBJ2-2|TRBV15|few
CATSRDLVAGWDTRLAGELFF
>TRBJ2-7|TRBV19|-
CASSIRGAGAYEQYF
>TRBJ1-1|TRBV27|-
CASSQTDVGVKRVF